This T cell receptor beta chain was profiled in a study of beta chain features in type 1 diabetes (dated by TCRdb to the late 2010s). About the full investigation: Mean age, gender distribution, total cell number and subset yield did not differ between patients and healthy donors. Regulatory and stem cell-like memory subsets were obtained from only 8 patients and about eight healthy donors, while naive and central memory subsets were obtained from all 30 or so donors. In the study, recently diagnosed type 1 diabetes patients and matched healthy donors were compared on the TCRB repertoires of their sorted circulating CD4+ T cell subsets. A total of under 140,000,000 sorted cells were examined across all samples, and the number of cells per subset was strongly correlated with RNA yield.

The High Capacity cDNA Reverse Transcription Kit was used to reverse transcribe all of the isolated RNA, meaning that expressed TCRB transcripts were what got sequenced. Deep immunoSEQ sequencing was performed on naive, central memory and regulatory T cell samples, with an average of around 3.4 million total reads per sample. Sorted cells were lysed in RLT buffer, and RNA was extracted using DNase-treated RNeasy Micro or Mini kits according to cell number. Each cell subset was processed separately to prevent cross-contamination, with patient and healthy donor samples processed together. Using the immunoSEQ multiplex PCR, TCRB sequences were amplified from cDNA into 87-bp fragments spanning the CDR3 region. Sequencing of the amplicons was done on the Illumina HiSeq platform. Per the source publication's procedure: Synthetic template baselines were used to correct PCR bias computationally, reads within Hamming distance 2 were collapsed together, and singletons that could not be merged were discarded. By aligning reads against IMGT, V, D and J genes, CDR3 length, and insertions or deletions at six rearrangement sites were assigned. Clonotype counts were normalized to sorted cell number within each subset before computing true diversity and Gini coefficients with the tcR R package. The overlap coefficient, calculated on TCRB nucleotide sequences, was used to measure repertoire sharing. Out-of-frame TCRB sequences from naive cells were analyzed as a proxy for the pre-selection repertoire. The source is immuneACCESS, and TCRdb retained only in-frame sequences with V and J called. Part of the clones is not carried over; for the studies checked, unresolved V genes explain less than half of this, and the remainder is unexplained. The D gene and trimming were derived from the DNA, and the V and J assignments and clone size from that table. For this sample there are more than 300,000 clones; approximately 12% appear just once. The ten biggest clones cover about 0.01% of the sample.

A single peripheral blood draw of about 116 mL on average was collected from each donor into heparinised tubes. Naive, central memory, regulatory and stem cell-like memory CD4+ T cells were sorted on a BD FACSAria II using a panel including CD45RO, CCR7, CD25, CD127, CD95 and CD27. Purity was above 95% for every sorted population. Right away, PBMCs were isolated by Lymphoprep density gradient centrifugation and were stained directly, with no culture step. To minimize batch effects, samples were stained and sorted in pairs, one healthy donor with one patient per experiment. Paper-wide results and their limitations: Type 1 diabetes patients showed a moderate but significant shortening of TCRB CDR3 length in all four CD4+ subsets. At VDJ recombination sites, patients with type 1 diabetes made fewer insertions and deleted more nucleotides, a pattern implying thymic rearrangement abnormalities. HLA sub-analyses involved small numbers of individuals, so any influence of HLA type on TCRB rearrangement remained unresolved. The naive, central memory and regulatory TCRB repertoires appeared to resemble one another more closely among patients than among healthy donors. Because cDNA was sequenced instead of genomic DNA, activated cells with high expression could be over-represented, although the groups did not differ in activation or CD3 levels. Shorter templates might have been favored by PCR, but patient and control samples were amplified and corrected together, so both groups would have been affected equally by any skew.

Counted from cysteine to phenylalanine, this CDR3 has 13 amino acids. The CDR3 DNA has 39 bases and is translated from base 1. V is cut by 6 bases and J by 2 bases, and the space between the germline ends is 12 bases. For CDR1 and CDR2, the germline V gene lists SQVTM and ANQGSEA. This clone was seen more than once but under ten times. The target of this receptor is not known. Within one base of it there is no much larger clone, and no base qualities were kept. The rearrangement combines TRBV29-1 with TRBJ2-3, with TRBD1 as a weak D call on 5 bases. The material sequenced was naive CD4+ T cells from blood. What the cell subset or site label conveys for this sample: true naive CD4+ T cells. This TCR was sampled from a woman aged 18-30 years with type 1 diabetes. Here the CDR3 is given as CSVRQPLTDTQYF. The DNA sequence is TGCAGCGTACGACAGCCCCTCACAGATACGCAGTATTTT.